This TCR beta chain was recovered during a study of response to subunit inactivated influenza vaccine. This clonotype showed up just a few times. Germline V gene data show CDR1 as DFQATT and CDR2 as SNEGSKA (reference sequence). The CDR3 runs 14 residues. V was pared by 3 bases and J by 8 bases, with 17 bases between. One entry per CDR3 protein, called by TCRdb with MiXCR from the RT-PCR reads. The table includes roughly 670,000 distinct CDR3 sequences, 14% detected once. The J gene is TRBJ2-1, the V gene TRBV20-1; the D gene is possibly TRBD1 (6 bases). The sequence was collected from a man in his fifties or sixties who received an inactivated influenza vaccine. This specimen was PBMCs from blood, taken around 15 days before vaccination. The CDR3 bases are TGCAGTGCTAGGAAGGGGGTATTCGGTGATGAGCAGTTCTTC. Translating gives CSARKGVFGDEQFF.